This T cell receptor beta chain originates from a study of CD8 T cells in ankylosing spondylitis. Quantitative 5'-RACE with molecular barcodes was used to make the TCR beta libraries. TCRdb redid the calling of the 5' RACE reads with MiXCR, one entry per CDR3 protein. The table includes approximately 400,000 distinct CDR3 sequences, 17% detected once. On this clonotype itself: What it binds is unknown.

Between the trimmed V and J ends, which lost 3 bases and 10 bases, there was a span of 10 bases. Germline CDR1 SNHLY, CDR2 FYNNEI. This CDR3 region has 11 residues. Study observations and caveats: Disease-linked clones bore a CD8+ phenotype and were relatively rare in peripheral blood. Some motif variants had been reported before (in reactive arthritis synovial fluid and blood). Ankylosing spondylitis blood appeared to be characterized by a TCR beta motif of eight or nine highly homologous variants. Within matched ankylosing spondylitis synovial fluid, disease-linked clones were reportedly significantly enriched.

Sequenced material: blood, either unsorted or a sorted T cell fraction (not recorded which). The rearrangement joins TRBV2 to TRBJ2-7; possible D gene TRBD2, 5 bases. This receptor was identified in a male donor with ankylosing spondylitis. DNA for the CDR3: TGTGCCAGCAGTGAGGTTCGGGATCAGTACTTC. This sequence encodes CASSEVRDQYF.